What follows are 13 T cell receptor beta chains derived from one specimen sequenced in a study of control samples from healthy donors and cancer patients (dated by TCRdb to 2018 to 2021). The library was built by means of the immunoSEQ multiplex PCR assay. The source is immuneACCESS, and TCRdb retained only in-frame sequences with V and J called. Part of the clones is not carried over; for the studies checked, unresolved V genes explain less than half of this, and the remainder is unexplained. Counted in this sample were about 85,000 clones; roughly 91% of them appeared once. 6% to 9.5% of the sample is held by the ten biggest clonotypes. Sequencing input: blood. All receptors derive from a woman aged 55 to 70 in good health.

The rearrangement uses TRBV19 and TRBJ1-2, with D unresolved. This CDR3 comprises 15 residues. Between the trimmed V and J ends, which lost 3 bases and 7 bases, there was a span of 18 bases. Germline values: CDR1 LNHDA, CDR2 SQIVND (reference sequence). The CDR3 nucleotides are TGTGCCAGTAGTATGTGGGCCCCAAGCCGGGGTGGCTACACCTTC. Its protein product is CASSMWAPSRGGYTF.

The chain joins TRBV18 to TRBJ2-5; TRBD1 is a possible D gene (6 bases). CDR1 and CDR2 from the germline V gene are KGHSH and LQKENI. The CDR3 contains 16 residues. The ends were cut back, 6 bases at V and 4 bases at J, with 21 bases in the middle. The CDR3: CASSGTWTASTETQYF. CDR3 in DNA: TGTGCCAGCTCGGGGACATGGACAGCCAGCACAGAGACCCAGTACTTC. Full variable domain (outside the CDR3, taken from reference TRBV18 and TRBJ2-5): NAGVMQNPRHLVRRRGQEARLRCSPMKGHSHVYWYRQLPEEGLKFMVYLQKENIIDESGMPKERFSAEFPKEGPSILRIQQVVRGDSAAYFCASSGTWTASTETQYFGPGTRLLVL.

The V call is TRBV6-5, the J call TRBJ1-4; D may be TRBD1 (6 bases). V lost 6 bases, J lost 5 bases, and 16 bases lay in between. The CDR3 runs to 15 residues. Germline assignment: CDR1 MNHEY and CDR2 SVGAGI. The CDR3 bases are TGTGCCAGCAGGAACAGGGTTCCAGGCAATGAAAAACTGTTTTTT. Protein product: CASRNRVPGNEKLFF.

In its sample, this clone was seen once. The chain is built from TRBV6-5 and TRBJ2-1, with 12 nucleotides matching TRBD2. The ends lost 7 bases at V and 10 bases at J; junction bases unmatched: 11. This CDR3 region has 15 residues. From germline, CDR1 is MNHEY and CDR2 SVGAGI. The CDR3 DNA reads as TGTGCCAGCACTGTGACTAGCGGGGGCAGCGTCGAGCAGTTCTTC. Amino acid sequence: CASTVTSGGSVEQFF.

V gene TRBV2 combines with J gene TRBJ1-2; D possibly corresponds to TRBD1 (5 bases). V was trimmed by 0 bases and J by 6 bases, leaving 11 bases between them. The CDR3 is 14 amino acids. In germline, CDR1 is SNHLY, CDR2 FYNNEI. The CDR3 spells CASSEALGTNGYTF. For the CDR3, the DNA is TGTGCCAGCAGTGAAGCTCTGGGGACTAATGGCTACACCTTC.

The gene calls are TRBV14 and TRBJ2-1; D not certain. V was pared by 4 bases and J by 0 bases, with 10 bases between. The germline CDR1 and CDR2 sequences are SGHDN and FVKESK. The CDR3 is 15 amino acids. CDR3 in DNA: TGTGCCAGCAGCCCCCTTAGTGACTCCTACAATGAGCAGTTCTTC. Translation: CASSPLSDSYNEQFF. Full variable domain (rest looked up from reference TRBV14 and TRBJ2-1): EAGVTQFPSHSVIEKGQTVTLRCDPISGHDNLYWYRRVMGKEIKFLLHFVKESKQDESGMPNNRFLAERTGGTYSTLKVQPAELEDSGVYFCASSPLSDSYNEQFFGPGTRLTVL.

V gene TRBV2 combines with J gene TRBJ2-1; 8 bases are a match to TRBD2. Trimming took 6 bases from V and 5 from J; bases not matched to a gene: 0. Germline V gene data show CDR1 as SNHLY and CDR2 as FYNNEI. This CDR3 is 12 amino acids long. The CDR3 bases are TGTGCCAGCAGGACTAGCGACAATGAGCAGTTCTTC. Translating it yields CASRTSDNEQFF.

V usage is TRBV6-5 and J usage is TRBJ1-2, with a tentative D call TRBD1 (5 bases). The germline V gene has CDR1 MNHEY and CDR2 SVGAGI. The CDR3 totals 15 residues. Trimming pared 2 bases from V and 4 bases from J, leaving 14 bases between. CDR3 residues: CASSYGTDGSYGYTF. The CDR3 bases are TGTGCCAGCAGTTACGGGACGGATGGCAGCTATGGCTACACCTTC.

The chain has TRBV5-1 and TRBJ1-1; 8 nucleotides align to TRBD1. After removal of 3 bases from V and 1 base from J, the junction contained 2 bases not matched to a gene. Germline loops: CDR1 SGHRS, CDR2 YFSETQ. The CDR3 is 14 residues long. As DNA, the CDR3 is TGCGCCAGCAGCTGGGGGACAGGGAACACTGAAGCTTTCTTT. Translation gives CASSWGTGNTEAFF.

V is TRBV2 and J is TRBJ1-2; the match to TRBD1 covers 9 bases. The germline V gene encodes CDR1 SNHLY and CDR2 FYNNEI. CDR3 length: 14 residues. V was clipped by 5 bases and J by 8 bases; unmatched bases: 9. CDR3 in DNA: TGTGCCAGCAGTTTGGGACAGGGTGCGCGGGGCTACACCTTC. Amino acid sequence: CASSLGQGARGYTF.

This clone has only one observation. The J gene is TRBJ2-5, the V gene TRBV24-1, with 7 bases aligning to TRBD2. The CDR3 totals 13 residues. The ends lost 5 bases at V and 4 bases at J; junction bases unmatched: 3. From germline, CDR1 is KGHDR and CDR2 SFDVKD. The CDR3 DNA follows: TGTGCCACCAGTGCGGGAGGCAGAGAGACCCAGTACTTC. This gives the protein CATSAGGRETQYF.

V and J are TRBV27 and TRBJ2-5; 10 bases match TRBD1. Germline V gene lookup returns CDR1 MNHEY and CDR2 SMNVEV (reference sequence). CDR3 length: 15 residues. V dropped 8 bases and J dropped 5; count of bases not matched to a gene: 11. The DNA for the CDR3 is TGTGCCAGCGGATTCGAGACAGGGGGCGCGGAGACCCAGTACTTC. Amino acid sequence: CASGFETGGAETQYF.

This clone came up once. Compared with germline, one end of the junction differs, possibly owing to a read error. This chain connects TRBV19 to TRBJ2-3; 9 nucleotides align to TRBD2. CDR1 is LNHDA and CDR2 is SQIVND in the germline V gene (reference sequence). The CDR3 length is 15 residues. CDR3 loop: CASSIAGDRTDTQYF. CDR3 DNA sequence: TGTGCCAGTAGCATAGCGGGAGACCGCACAGATACGCAGTATTTT.